Detailed here is one T cell receptor beta chain. Germline assignment: CDR1 MNHEY and CDR2 SVGAGI. The CDR3 length is 15 residues. Trimming took 0 bases from V and 2 from J, leaving 8 bases between them. Clones were read by immunoSEQ multiplex PCR, and TCRdb kept only the in-frame ones, dropping some. The sample has tens of thousands of clones; about nine tenths are singletons. The sample originates from a study of T cell changes during pregnancy in multiple sclerosis. This receptor was obtained from a female donor in good health, enrolled as a control in a pregnancy study. The sample here was peripheral blood, taken after pregnancy. The chain combines TRBV6-5 with TRBJ1-3, with D perhaps matching TRBD1 (5 bases). DNA for the CDR3: TGTGCCAGCAGTTACTCGGGGGGGGCTGGAAACACCATATATTTT. Translated, it gives CASSYSGGAGNTIYF.